This entry lists 12 T cell receptor beta chains sequenced from one sample in a study of vaccination and CD4 T cells after COVID-19 (dated by TCRdb to about 2022). The meaning of the sample's treatment or condition label: roughly nine-day PBMC culture with coronavirus spike peptide pools or control peptides (ViraFEST assay). The method behind the library was PCR. TCRdb lists the instrument as Illumina iSeq 100. At the Johns Hopkins FTIC core, DNA from the cultured CD4+ T cells underwent TCR sequencing with the Oncomine TCR Beta short-read assay. TCRdb reworked the public reads: Q25 trimming with fastp, MiXCR clone assembly, productive beta chains retained. Rows matching on CDR3 protein sequence are summarized as one entry with the most common DNA and genes. This sample is represented by some 10,000 distinct CDR3 sequences; 50% to 65% of them were singletons. About 40% of the sample rests with the top ten.

No antigens are known for them. The sample consisted of CD4+ T cells from blood, cultured in vitro. The receptors shown here come from a human donor who had recovered from COVID-19.

This clonotype turned up a few times. The V gene is TRBV6-5, the J gene TRBJ2-7; TRBD1 agrees at 10 bases. CDR3 length: 15 amino acids. Germline-derived CDR1 and CDR2 are MNHEY and SVGAGI. Germline trimming cut 4 bases from V and 2 bases from J; bases unmatched to any gene: 5. CDR3 bases: TGTGCCAGCAGTTTCACCGGGACAGGGGCCTACGAGCAGTACTTC. Protein product: CASSFTGTGAYEQYF.

The chain is built from TRBV20-1 and TRBJ1-1, with D possibly matching TRBD1 (5 bases). V gave up 4 bases and J gave up 7 bases, with 13 bases separating them. The CDR3 length is 12 residues. CDR1 and CDR2 from the germline V gene are DFQATT and SNEGSKA (reference sequence). CDR3 bases: TGCAGTGCTACAGGGCCGGACCTTGAAGCTTTCTTT. Amino acids: CSATGPDLEAFF.

In its sample, this clonotype was seen once. This chain links TRBV6-1 with TRBJ1-1, with a possible D match to TRBD1 (5 bases). Germline CDR1 and CDR2: MNHNS and SASEGT. The CDR3 contains 11 residues. The CDR3 region is CAATGATEAFF. CDR3 coding DNA: TGTGCAGCCACTGGGGCCACTGAAGCTTTCTTT.

The chain is built from TRBV5-8 and TRBJ2-5; 9 nucleotides align to TRBD1. Germline V gene lookup returns CDR1 SGHTS and CDR2 YDEGEE. The CDR3 sequence is 16 residues long. V lost 4 bases to trimming and J lost 5 bases; unmatched junction nucleotides: 12. Here the CDR3 reads CASSQIPGQGFETQYF. The CDR3 nucleotides read TGTGCCAGCAGCCAGATCCCGGGACAGGGATTCGAGACCCAGTACTTC.

This clonotype was seen more than once but under ten times. The chain combines TRBV18 with TRBJ2-3; 9 positions agree with TRBD2. The length of the CDR3 is 17 residues. J lost 0 bases, V lost 6 bases, and 10 bases had no gene match. Germline-derived CDR1 and CDR2 are KGHSH and LQKENI. The CDR3 loop reads CASSAGGLAGSTDTQYF. The CDR3 bases are TGTGCCAGCTCCGCAGGAGGGCTAGCGGGAAGCACAGATACGCAGTATTTT.

The genes are TRBV25-1 and TRBJ2-7, with a weak D call TRBD1 (6 bases). This CDR3 is built from 12 residues. Trimming cost V 6 bases and J 3 bases, with 9 bases left between them. CDR1 is MGHDK, CDR2 SYGVNS, per germline. The CDR3 here is CASREGVYEQYF. CDR3 DNA sequence: TGTGCCAGCAGAGAGGGGGTCTACGAGCAGTACTTC.

The chain recombines TRBV20-1 with TRBJ2-1; D gene ambiguous. The CDR3 is made up of 13 amino acids. CDR1 DFQATT and CDR2 SNEGSKA come from the germline V gene (reference sequence). V shed 2 bases and J shed 4 bases, with 9 bases lying between them. The CDR3 nucleotides are TGCAGTGCTAGACTCGGAGCTTACAATGAGCAGTTCTTC. This sequence encodes CSARLGAYNEQFF.

V is TRBV5-1 and J is TRBJ1-2; no clear D. The V end was cut by 0 bases, the J end by 0 bases, with 18 bases between. In germline, CDR1 is SGHRS, CDR2 YFSETQ. The CDR3 spans 18 residues. CDR3 region: CASSLGFRTSQTNYGYTF. DNA of the CDR3: TGCGCCAGCAGCTTGGGGTTCAGGACCTCCCAGACTAACTATGGCTACACCTTC.

The chain links TRBV6-1 to TRBJ1-3; D gene unclear. Trimming removed 7 bases at V and 0 bases at J, with 13 bases between. Germline V gene data show CDR1 as MNHNS and CDR2 as SASEGT. This CDR3 is 15 amino acids long. The CDR3 bases are TGTGCCAGCAACCACCTCAGGAACTCTGGAAACACCATATATTTT. Translated, it gives CASNHLRNSGNTIYF.

This clonotype was seen a handful of times. The chain is built from TRBV20-1 and TRBJ2-3; TRBD1 matches 10 bases. The CDR3 spans 13 residues. Losses at the gene ends were 6 bases for V and 6 bases for J; bases not matched to a gene: 6. Germline values: CDR1 DFQATT, CDR2 SNEGSKA (reference sequence). The CDR3 nucleotides read TGCAGTGCAAAGACAGGGGGCAGGGATACGCAGTATTTT. Encoded protein: CSAKTGGRDTQYF.

This clonotype was counted only a few times. The V call is TRBV10-3, the J call TRBJ1-3; D is possibly TRBD1 (6 bases). The germline V gene encodes CDR1 ENHRY and CDR2 SYGVKD. Trimming left V 2 bases short and J 2 bases short, with 7 bases between. The CDR3 loop spans 14 amino acids. The CDR3 coding sequence is TGTGCCATCAGTGAGGGGGGGCCTGGAAACACCATATATTTT. Its translation: CAISEGGPGNTIYF.

The chain employs TRBV5-4 and TRBJ1-1, with D possibly matching TRBD1 (5 bases). The CDR3 totals 15 residues. Trimming took off 3 bases at V and 5 bases at J, with 17 bases between the two ends. Germline loops: CDR1 SGHNT, CDR2 YYREEE (reference sequence). The CDR3 coding sequence is TGTGCCAGCAGCTCCCGCTCGGGGGGGATTACTGAAGCTTTCTTT. It translates to CASSSRSGGITEAFF.